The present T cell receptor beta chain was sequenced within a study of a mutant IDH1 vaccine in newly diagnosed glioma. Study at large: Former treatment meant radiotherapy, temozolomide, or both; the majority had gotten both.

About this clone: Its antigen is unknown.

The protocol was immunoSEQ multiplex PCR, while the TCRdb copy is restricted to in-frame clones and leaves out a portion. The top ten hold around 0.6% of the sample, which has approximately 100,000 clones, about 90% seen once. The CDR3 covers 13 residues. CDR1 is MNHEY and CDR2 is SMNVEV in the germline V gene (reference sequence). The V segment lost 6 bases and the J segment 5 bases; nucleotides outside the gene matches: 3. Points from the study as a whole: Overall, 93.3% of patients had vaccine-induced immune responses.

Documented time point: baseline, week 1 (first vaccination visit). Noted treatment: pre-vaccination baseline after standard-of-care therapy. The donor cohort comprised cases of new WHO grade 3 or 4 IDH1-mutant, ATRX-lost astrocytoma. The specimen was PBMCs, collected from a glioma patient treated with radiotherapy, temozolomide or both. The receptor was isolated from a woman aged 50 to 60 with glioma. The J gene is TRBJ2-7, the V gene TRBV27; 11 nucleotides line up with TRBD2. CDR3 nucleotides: TGTGCCAGCAGCTTAGCGGGAGGGGACGAGCAGTACTTC. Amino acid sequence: CASSLAGGDEQYF.